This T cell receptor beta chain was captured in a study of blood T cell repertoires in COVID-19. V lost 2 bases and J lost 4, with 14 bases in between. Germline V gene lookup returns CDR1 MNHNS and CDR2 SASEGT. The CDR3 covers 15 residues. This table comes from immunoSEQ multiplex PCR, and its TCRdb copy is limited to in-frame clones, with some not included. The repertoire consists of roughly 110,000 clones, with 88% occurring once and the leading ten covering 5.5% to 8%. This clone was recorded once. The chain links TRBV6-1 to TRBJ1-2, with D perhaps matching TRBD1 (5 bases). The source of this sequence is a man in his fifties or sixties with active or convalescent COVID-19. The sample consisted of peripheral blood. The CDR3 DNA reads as TGTGCCAGCAGTGAAAGTCGGGGGACTATCTATGGCTACACCTTC. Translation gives CASSESRGTIYGYTF.